This T cell receptor (beta chain) was found in a study of T cell responses to AZD1222 COVID-19 vaccine. Across the study: Researchers grouped second doses given at about 4 or about 12 weeks into one pool.

Study-wide points: Donors skewed white British and female; clonal diversity was possibly underestimated. Regions 160-218 and 743-854 dominated among vaccine-associated CD4 TCRs spanning spike. Repertoire samples came only from after the peak T cell response.

Data came from immunoSEQ multiplex PCR; TCRdb stores just in-frame clones and leaves some out. The table lists roughly 200,000 clones, around 92% of them singletons. Trimming pared 5 bases from V and 1 base from J, leaving 11 bases between. CDR3 length: 14 residues. CDR1 SEHNR and CDR2 FQNEAQ come from the germline V gene (reference sequence). For this clone: Antigen specificity is unknown.

Here the sequenced sample was peripheral blood, taken on day 0 of AZD1222 vaccination. The chain carries TRBV7-9 and TRBJ2-5; weak D call: TRBD1 (5 bases). This TCR was recovered from an adult in good health. Written as DNA, the CDR3 is TGTGCCAGCAGCCTACATGGGGCCCAAGAGACCCAGTACTTC. Its translation is CASSLHGAQETQYF. The variable domain in full, completed from reference TRBV7-9 and TRBJ2-5, reads DTGVSQNPRHKITKRGQNVTFRCDPISEHNRLYWYRQTLGQGPEFLTYFQNEAQLEKSRLLSDRFSAERPKGSFSTLEIQRTEQGDSAMYLCASSLHGAQETQYFGPGTRLLVL.